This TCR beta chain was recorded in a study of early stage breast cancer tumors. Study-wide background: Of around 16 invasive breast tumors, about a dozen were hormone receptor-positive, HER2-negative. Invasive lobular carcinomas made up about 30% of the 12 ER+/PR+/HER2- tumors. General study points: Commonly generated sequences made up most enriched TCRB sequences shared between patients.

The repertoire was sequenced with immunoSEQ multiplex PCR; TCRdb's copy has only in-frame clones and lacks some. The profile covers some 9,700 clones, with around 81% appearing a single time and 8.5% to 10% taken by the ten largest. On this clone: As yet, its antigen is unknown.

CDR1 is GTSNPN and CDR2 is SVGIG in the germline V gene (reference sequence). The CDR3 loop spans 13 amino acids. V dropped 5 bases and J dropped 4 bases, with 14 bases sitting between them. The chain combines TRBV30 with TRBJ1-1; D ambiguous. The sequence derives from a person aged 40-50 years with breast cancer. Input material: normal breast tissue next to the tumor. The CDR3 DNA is TGTGCCTGGCAATGGACGGGGAGCACTGAAGCTTTCTTT. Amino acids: CAWQWTGSTEAFF.